This TCR beta chain appears in the sequencing data of a study of T cells after yellow fever vaccination. The 5'RACE template-switching step produced TCR cDNA and added a universal primer site and UMIs. TCRdb passed the 5' RACE reads through MiXCR, listing each CDR3 protein once. The sample holds about 260,000 distinct CDR3 sequences, about 5.2% seen once. Findings and caveats of the study: A limited proportion of clonotypes was detected within both the CD4 and CD8 compartments. Primary-vaccination clones mostly resurfaced post-booster (96% CD4, approximately 87% CD8). One caveat is that FACS-sorted repertoires could contain abundant clonotypes contaminating from the bulk population.

This clonotype has a count of ten or more. Its antigen is unidentified. V lost 3 bases and J lost 6, with 15 bases in between. There are 15 residues in the CDR3. Germline lookup yields CDR1 LNHNV and CDR2 YYDKDF (reference sequence). Sample: CD4+ T cells sorted from PBMCs, taken on the day of the yellow fever booster vaccination. The chain combines TRBV15 with TRBJ2-4; D may be TRBD1 or TRBD2 (5 bases each). This TCR was recovered from a man between 18 and 29 years old who received the YFV17D yellow fever vaccine. CDR3 loop: CATSRDIARGNIQYF. The CDR3 nucleotides are TGTGCCACCAGCAGGGACATAGCGAGGGGAAACATTCAGTACTTC.